This TCR beta chain was recorded in a study of blood T cell repertoires in COVID-19. Study details: The United States, Italy and Spain supplied acute and convalescent COVID-19 samples. PBMCs, B-cell-depleted T cells, or T cells provided the cDNA or gDNA that made up the material.

The V and J ends lost 3 bases and 5 bases, in that order; junction bases with no gene match: 5. The germline CDR1 and CDR2 sequences are MGHDK and SYGVNS. This CDR3 is built from 15 residues. In the source study's methods: Reference gene primer amplification gave estimated nucleated cell counts. Repertoires were generated with immunoSEQ multiplex PCR, while TCRdb's copy carries only in-frame clones and drops some. The DNA gave D and trimming, while V, J and clone size come from that table. The sample contains some 250,000 clones, under 90% of which appear only once. This chain connects TRBV25-1 to TRBJ2-3; TRBD2 agrees at 10 bases. The origin of this receptor is a man aged 60 to 69 with acute or convalescent COVID-19. The sample consisted of peripheral blood. CDR3 DNA sequence: TGTGCCAGCAGTGACCCTAGCGGGGGAATAGATACGCAGTATTTT. This translates into CASSDPSGGIDTQYF. Complete variable domain (other parts from reference TRBV25-1 and TRBJ2-3): EADIYQTPRYLVIGTGKKITLECSQTMGHDKMYWYQQDPGMELHLIHYSYGVNSTEKGDLSSESTVSRIRTEHFPLTLESARPSHTSQYLCASSDPSGGIDTQYFGPGTRLTVL.